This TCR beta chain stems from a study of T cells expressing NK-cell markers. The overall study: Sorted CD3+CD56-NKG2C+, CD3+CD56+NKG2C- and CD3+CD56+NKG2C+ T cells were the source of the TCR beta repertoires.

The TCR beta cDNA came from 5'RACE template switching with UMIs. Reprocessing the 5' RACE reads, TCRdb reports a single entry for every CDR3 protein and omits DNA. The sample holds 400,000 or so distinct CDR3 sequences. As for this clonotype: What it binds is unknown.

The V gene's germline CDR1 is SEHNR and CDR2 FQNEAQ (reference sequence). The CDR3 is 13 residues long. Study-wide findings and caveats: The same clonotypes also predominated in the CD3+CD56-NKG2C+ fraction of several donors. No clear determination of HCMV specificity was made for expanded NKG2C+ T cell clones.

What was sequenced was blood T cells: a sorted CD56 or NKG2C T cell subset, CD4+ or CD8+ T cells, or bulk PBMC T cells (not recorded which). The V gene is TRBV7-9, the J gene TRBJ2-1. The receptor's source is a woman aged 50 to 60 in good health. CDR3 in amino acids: CASSAWSSNEQFF.